The 7 T cell receptor beta chains presented below share a single source sample, sequenced in a study of cytomegalovirus exposure and HLA in healthy donors. The PCR used 60 Vbeta and 13 Jbeta primers. Libraries were prepared by immunoSEQ multiplex PCR; TCRdb keeps only in-frame clonotypes and omits some of them. The profile shows 150,000 to 200,000 clones, approximately 80% of them singletons. The sample taken for sequencing was PBMCs. Receptors originate from a young woman in good health and CMV-seronegative.

The chain employs TRBV5-1 and TRBJ2-1; TRBD2 matches 8 bases. V shed 4 bases, J shed 7 bases, and the junction held 7 bases outside the gene matches. The CDR3 has 14 residues. Per the germline V gene, CDR1 is SGHRS and CDR2 is YFSETQ. The CDR3 region has the DNA TGCGCCAGCAGCCTCCAGCGGGGGTTGAATGAGCAGTTCTTC. Protein sequence: CASSLQRGLNEQFF.

The chain combines TRBV10-2 with TRBJ2-5, with 9 bases matching TRBD1. Matching the DNA end better, TRBJ2-7 makes the J call doubtful. The CDR3 runs 15 residues. Germline loops: CDR1 WSHSY, CDR2 SAAADI. CDR3 region: CASSGKDRGRYEQYF. In DNA, the CDR3 is TGCGCCAGCAGTGGGAAGGACAGGGGAAGGTACGAGCAGTACTTC.

The rearrangement joins TRBV6-1 to TRBJ2-1, with 8 bases fitting TRBD2. The CDR3 has 18 amino acids. With V trimmed by 2 bases and J by 1 base, 10 bases remained unmatched. Germline loops: CDR1 MNHNS, CDR2 SASEGT. CDR3 in DNA: TGTGCCAGCAGTGAACCCCAGCGGGGGATTCAATCCTACAATGAGCAGTTCTTC. Its protein is CASSEPQRGIQSYNEQFF.

This sequence joins TRBV5-1 and TRBJ1-2; 10 positions agree with TRBD1. Trimming took 7 bases from V and 2 from J; bases not matched to a gene: 8. Germline values: CDR1 SGHRS, CDR2 YFSETQ. The CDR3 covers 15 residues. In DNA form, the CDR3 reads TGCGCCAGCTCGGTATCGGGACAGGGGAACTATGGCTACACCTTC. Translating gives CASSVSGQGNYGYTF.

The chain carries TRBV2 and TRBJ2-7; the match to TRBD2 covers 7 bases. The V and J ends lost 7 bases and 2 bases, in that order; junction bases with no gene match: 8. The CDR3 length is 14 residues. The germline gives CDR1 SNHLY, CDR2 FYNNEI. CDR3 region: CASNRAGPTYEQYF. In DNA, the CDR3 is TGTGCCAGCAATAGAGCGGGGCCGACCTACGAGCAGTACTTC.

This clone occurred once. The V call is TRBV7-8, the J call TRBJ1-3, with D uncertain. CDR3 length: 16 residues. The ends were cut back, 2 bases at V and 0 bases at J, with 11 bases in the middle. Germline V gene lookup returns CDR1 SGHVS and CDR2 FQNEAQ. The CDR3 region is CASSLNNPVSGNTIYF. The DNA of the CDR3 is TGTGCCAGCAGCTTAAATAACCCGGTCTCTGGAAACACCATATATTTT. Together with reference TRBV7-8 and TRBJ1-3, the CDR3 gives the full variable domain: GAGVSQSPRYKVAKRGQDVALRCDPISGHVSLFWYQQALGQGPEFLTYFQNEAQLDKSGLPSDRFFAERPEGSVSTLKIQRTQQEDSAVYLCASSLNNPVSGNTIYFGEGSWLTVV.

This chain joins TRBV11-3 and TRBJ2-1; possible D gene TRBD1, 6 bases. CDR1 and CDR2 from the germline V gene are SGHNT and YENEEA. V lost 6 bases to trimming and J lost 7 bases, with 16 bases between them. The CDR3 spans 14 residues. The CDR3 sequence: CASRPYEGGNEQFF. The CDR3, as DNA: TGTGCCAGCAGGCCCTACGAAGGGGGAAATGAGCAGTTCTTC.